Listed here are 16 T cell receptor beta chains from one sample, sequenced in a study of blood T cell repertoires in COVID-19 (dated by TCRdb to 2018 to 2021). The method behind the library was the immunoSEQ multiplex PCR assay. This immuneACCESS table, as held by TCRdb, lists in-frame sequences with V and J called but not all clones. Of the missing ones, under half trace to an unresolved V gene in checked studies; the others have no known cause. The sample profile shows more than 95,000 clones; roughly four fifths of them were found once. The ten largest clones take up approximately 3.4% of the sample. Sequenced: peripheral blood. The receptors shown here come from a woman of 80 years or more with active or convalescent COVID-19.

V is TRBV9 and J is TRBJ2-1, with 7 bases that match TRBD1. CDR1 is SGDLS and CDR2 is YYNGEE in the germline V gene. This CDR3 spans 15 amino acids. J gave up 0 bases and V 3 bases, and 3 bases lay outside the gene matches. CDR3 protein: CASSEQGISYNEQFF. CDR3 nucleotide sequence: TGTGCCAGCAGCGAACAGGGGATCTCCTACAATGAGCAGTTCTTC.

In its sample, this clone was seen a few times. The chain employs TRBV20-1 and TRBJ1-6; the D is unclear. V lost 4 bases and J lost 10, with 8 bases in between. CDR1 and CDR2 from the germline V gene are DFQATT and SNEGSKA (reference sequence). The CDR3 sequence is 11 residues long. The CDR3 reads CSAIGLSPLHF. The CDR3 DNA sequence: TGCAGTGCTATCGGGTTGTCACCCCTCCACTTT.

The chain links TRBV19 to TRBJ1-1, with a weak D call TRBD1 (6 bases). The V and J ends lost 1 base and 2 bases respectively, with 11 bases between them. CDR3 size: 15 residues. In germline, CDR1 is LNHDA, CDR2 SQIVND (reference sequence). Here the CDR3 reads CASSIVSRGNTEAFF. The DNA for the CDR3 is TGTGCCAGTAGTATAGTTAGCAGGGGAAACACTGAAGCTTTCTTT.

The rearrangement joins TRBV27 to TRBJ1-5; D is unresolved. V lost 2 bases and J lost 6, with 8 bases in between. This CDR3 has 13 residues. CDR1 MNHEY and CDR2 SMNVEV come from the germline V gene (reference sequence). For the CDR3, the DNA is TGTGCCAGCAGTTTACAGGAGGGTCAGCCCCAGCATTTT. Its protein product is CASSLQEGQPQHF.

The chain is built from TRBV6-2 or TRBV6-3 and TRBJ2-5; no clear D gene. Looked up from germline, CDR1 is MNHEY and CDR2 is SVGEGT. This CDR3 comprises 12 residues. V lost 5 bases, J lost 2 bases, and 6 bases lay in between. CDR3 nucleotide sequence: TGTGCCAGCAGTCCCCTTCAAGAGACCCAGTACTTC. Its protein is CASSPLQETQYF.

The CDR3 DNA follows: TGTGCCAGCAGCCAGGGATCCCCGGGGGGGACCCAGTACTTC. It yields the protein CASSQGSPGGTQYF. J is TRBJ2-5 and V is TRBV7-6; 7 bases map to TRBD2. Per germline, CDR1 SGHVS and CDR2 FNYEAQ. The CDR3 is 14 residues long. V trimming: 5 bases; J trimming: 7 bases; junction bases outside the gene matches: 10.

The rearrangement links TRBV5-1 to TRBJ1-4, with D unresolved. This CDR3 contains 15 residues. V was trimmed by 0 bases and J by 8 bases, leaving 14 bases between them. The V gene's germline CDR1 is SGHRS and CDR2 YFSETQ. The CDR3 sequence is CASSLDGRTVEKLFF. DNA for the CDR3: TGCGCCAGCAGCTTGGATGGGAGGACGGTCGAAAAACTGTTTTTT.

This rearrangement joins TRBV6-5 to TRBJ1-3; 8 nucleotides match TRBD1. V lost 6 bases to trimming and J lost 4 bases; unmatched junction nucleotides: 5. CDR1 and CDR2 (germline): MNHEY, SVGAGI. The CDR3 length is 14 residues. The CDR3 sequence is CASRRQGLGNTIYF. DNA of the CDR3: TGTGCCAGCAGGCGACAGGGGCTCGGAAACACCATATATTTT.

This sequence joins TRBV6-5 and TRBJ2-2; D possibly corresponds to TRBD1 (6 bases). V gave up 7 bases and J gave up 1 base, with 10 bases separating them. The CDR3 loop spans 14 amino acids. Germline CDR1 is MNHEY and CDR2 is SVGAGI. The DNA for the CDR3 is TGTGCCAGCACTAGGGGGATGAACACCGGGGAGCTGTTTTTT. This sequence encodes CASTRGMNTGELFF.

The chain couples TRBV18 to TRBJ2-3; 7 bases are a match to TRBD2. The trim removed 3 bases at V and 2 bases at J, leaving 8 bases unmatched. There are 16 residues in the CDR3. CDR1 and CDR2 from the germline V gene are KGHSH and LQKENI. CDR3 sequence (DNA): TGTGCCAGCTCACCTCTTAGCGGGTCTCACACAGATACGCAGTATTTT. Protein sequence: CASSPLSGSHTDTQYF.

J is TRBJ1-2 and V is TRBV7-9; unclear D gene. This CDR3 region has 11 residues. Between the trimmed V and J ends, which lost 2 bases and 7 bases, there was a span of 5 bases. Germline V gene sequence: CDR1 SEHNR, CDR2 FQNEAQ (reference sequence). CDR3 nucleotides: TGTGCCAGCAGCTTATATTCTGGCTACACCTTC. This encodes CASSLYSGYTF.

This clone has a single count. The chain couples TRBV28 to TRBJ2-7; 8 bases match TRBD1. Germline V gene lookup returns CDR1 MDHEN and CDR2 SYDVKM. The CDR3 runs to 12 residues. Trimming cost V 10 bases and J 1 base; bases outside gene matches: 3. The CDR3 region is CAIQGVSYEQYF. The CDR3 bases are TGTGCCATACAGGGGGTTTCCTACGAGCAGTACTTC.

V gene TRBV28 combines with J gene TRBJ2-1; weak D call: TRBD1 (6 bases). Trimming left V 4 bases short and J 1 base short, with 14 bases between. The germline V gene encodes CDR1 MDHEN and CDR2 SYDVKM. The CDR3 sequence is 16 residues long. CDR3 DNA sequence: TGTGCCAGCAGTTCTCAACAGGGTCAGTCCTACAATGAGCAGTTCTTC. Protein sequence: CASSSQQGQSYNEQFF.

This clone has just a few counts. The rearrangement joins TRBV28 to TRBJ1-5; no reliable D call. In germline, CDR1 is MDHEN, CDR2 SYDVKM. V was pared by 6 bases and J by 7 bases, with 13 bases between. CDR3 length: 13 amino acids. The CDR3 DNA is TGTGCCAGCAGCCGGCCCGGGGAACAGCCCCAGCATTTT. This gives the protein CASSRPGEQPQHF.

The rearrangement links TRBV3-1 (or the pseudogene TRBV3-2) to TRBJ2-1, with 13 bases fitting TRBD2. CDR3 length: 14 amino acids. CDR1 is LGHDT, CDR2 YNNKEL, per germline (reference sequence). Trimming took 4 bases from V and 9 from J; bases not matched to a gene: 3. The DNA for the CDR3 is TGTGCCAGCAGCCCGCGGACTAGCGGGAGTGAGCAGTTCTTC. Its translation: CASSPRTSGSEQFF.

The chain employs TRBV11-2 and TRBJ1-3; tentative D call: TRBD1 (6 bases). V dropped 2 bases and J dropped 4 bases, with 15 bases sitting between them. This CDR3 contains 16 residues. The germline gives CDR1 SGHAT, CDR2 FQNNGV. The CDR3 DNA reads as TGTGCCAGCAGCTTATGGGGGCTCACACCCGGAAACACCATATATTTT. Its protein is CASSLWGLTPGNTIYF.